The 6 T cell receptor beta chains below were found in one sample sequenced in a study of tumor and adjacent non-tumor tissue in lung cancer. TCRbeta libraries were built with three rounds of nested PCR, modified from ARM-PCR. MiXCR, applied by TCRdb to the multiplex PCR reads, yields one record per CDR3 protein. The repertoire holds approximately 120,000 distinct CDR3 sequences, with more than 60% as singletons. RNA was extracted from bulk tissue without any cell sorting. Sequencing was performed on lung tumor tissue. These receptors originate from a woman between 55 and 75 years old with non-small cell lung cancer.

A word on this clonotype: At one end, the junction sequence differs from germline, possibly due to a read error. In DNA, the CDR3 is TGTGCCAGCAACAGTGATCCTAACTATGGCTACAACTTC. It encodes CASNSDPNYGYNF. The gene calls are TRBV5-5 and TRBJ1-2, with D hard to call. CDR3 length: 13 residues. Germline V lookup: CDR1 SGHKS, CDR2 YYEKEE (reference sequence).

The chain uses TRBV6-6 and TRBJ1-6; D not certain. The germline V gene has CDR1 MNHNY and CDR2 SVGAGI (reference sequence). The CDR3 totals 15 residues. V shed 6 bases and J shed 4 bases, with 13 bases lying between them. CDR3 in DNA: TGTGCCAGCAGGCCGTCATACGGTTATAATTCACCCCTCCACTTT. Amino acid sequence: CASRPSYGYNSPLHF.

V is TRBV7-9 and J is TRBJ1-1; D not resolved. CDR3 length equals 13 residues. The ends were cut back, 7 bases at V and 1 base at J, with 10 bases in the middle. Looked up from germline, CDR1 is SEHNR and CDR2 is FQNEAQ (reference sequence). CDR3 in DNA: TGTGCCAGCACCCCGTCGACGAACACTGAAGCTTTCTTT. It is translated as CASTPSTNTEAFF. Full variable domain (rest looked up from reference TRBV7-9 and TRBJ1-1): DTGVSQNPRHKITKRGQNVTFRCDPISEHNRLYWYRQTLGQGPEFLTYFQNEAQLEKSRLLSDRFSAERPKGSFSTLEIQRTEQGDSAMYLCASTPSTNTEAFFGQGTRLTVV.

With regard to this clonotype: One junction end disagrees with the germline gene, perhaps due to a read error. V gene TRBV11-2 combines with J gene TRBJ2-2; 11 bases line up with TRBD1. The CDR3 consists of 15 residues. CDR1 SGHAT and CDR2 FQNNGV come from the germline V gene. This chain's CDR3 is CASSRDRGYTGELVF. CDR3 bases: TGTGCCAGCAGTCGGGACAGGGGGTACACCGGGGAGCTGGTTTTT.

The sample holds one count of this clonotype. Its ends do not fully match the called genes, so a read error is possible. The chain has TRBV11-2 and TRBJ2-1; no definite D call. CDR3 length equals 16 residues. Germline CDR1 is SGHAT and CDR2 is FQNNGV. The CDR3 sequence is CASSFSPRDQLNEQSF. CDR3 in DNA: TGTGCCAGCAGCTTTAGTCCACGCGATCAACTGAATGAGCAGTCCTTC.

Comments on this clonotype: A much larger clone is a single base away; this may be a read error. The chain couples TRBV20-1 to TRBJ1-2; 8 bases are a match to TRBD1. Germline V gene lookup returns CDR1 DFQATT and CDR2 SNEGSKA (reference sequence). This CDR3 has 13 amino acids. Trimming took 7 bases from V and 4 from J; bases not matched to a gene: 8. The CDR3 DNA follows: TGCAGTGTCCACGACAGGGGAAGCTATGGCTACACCTTC. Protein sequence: CSVHDRGSYGYTF.